The 26 T cell receptor beta chains below all came from one sample that was sequenced in a study of cytomegalovirus exposure and HLA in healthy donors. Vbeta (60) and Jbeta (13) primers were used in the PCR. TCRdb keeps only in-frame clones here, not all; method: immunoSEQ multiplex PCR. The sample includes some 110,000 clones, around 60% seen only once; the top ten take 9.5%. The sample consisted of PBMCs. The receptors were gathered from a woman aged 40 to 49 in good health and CMV-seropositive.

The DNA of the CDR3 is TGTGCCAGCGGCGGGCCAGTTAGCAATCAGCCCCAGCATTTT. Residues: CASGGPVSNQPQHF. The chain links TRBV25-1 to TRBJ1-5, with D uncertain. Germline CDR1 is MGHDK and CDR2 is SYGVNS. Trimming shortened V by 8 bases and J by 0 bases, and 11 bases separated the two germline ends. This CDR3 is built from 14 residues.

The chain has TRBV5-1 and TRBJ2-1; 8 bases fit TRBD2. The CDR3 extends over 17 amino acids. Germline lookup yields CDR1 SGHRS and CDR2 YFSETQ. Trimming took 1 base from V and 1 from J; bases not matched to a gene: 7. The DNA of the CDR3 is TGCGCCAGCAGCTTGAATCCGGCGGGAGGATCCTACAATGAGCAGTTCTTC. As protein: CASSLNPAGGSYNEQFF.

V gene TRBV7-9 combines with J gene TRBJ1-3, with D tentatively TRBD1 (5 bases). The CDR3 length is 16 residues. The V gene's germline CDR1 is SEHNR and CDR2 FQNEAQ (reference sequence). V lost 5 bases and J 0 bases, leaving 14 bases between the germline ends. In DNA, the CDR3 is TGTGCCAGCAGCCCTATCCCAGGGTACTCTGGAAACACCATATATTTT. This encodes CASSPIPGYSGNTIYF.

The chain carries TRBV9 and TRBJ1-1; 8 nucleotides agree with TRBD1. Germline trimming cut 4 bases from V and 1 base from J; bases unmatched to any gene: 3. The CDR3 is 14 amino acids. The germline V gene encodes CDR1 SGDLS and CDR2 YYNGEE. This CDR3 reads CASSLDRGNTEAFF. The DNA for the CDR3 is TGTGCCAGCAGCCTCGACAGGGGGAACACTGAAGCTTTCTTT.

J is TRBJ1-2 and V is TRBV29-1; 12 nucleotides line up with TRBD1. Trimming cost V 4 bases and J 8 bases; bases outside gene matches: 14. The CDR3 totals 16 residues. Germline V gives CDR1 SQVTM, CDR2 ANQGSEA. The CDR3 here is CSVAMWGQGASDGYTF. The CDR3 region has the DNA TGCAGCGTTGCGATGTGGGGACAGGGGGCATCTGACGGCTACACCTTC. The variable domain in full, with the rest retrieved from reference TRBV29-1 and TRBJ1-2, is SAVISQKPSRDICQRGTSLTIQCQVDSQVTMMFWYRQQPGQSLTLIATANQGSEATYESGFVIDKFPISRPNLTFSTLTVSNMSPEDSSIYLCSVAMWGQGASDGYTFGSGTRLTVV.

The chain employs TRBV2 and TRBJ2-4; D is perhaps TRBD2 (5 bases). V was pared by 7 bases and J by 0 bases, with 22 bases between. Germline loops: CDR1 SNHLY, CDR2 FYNNEI. CDR3 length equals 18 residues. This chain's CDR3 is CASTPSSGEQLAKNIQYF. CDR3 bases: TGTGCCAGCACCCCTTCCAGCGGCGAACAATTAGCCAAAAACATTCAGTACTTC.

The table lists this clone with a few counts. CDR3 bases: TGTGCCATCAGTGAGTCGGACAGGGGGCAGGGAAACACTGAAGCTTTCTTT. The encoded protein is CAISESDRGQGNTEAFF. V usage is TRBV10-3 and J usage is TRBJ1-1, with 11 bases identical to TRBD1. The CDR3 has 17 residues. Germline V gene data show CDR1 as ENHRY and CDR2 as SYGVKD. The V segment lost 0 bases and the J segment 2 bases; nucleotides outside the gene matches: 5.

The CDR3 sequence is CASSLVIASLSGANVLTF. The DNA for the CDR3 is TGCGCCAGCAGCTTGGTGATAGCGTCGCTCTCTGGGGCCAACGTCCTGACTTTC. The chain is built from TRBV5-1 and TRBJ2-6; D might be TRBD2 (5 bases). Trimming removed 0 bases at V and 0 bases at J, with 13 bases between. CDR3 length: 18 residues. CDR1 and CDR2 (germline): SGHRS, YFSETQ.

The chain couples TRBV4-3 to TRBJ2-3; a weak D match, TRBD2 (5 bases). The CDR3 is made up of 17 amino acids. V was pared by 0 bases and J by 3 bases, with 16 bases between. CDR1 is LGHNA and CDR2 is YSLEER in the germline V gene. CDR3 nucleotide sequence: TGCGCCAGCAGCCAAGATGGGAGACACCAAGGTACAGATACGCAGTATTTT. Encoded protein: CASSQDGRHQGTDTQYF.

The V call is TRBV7-9, the J call TRBJ2-5, with TRBD1 as a possible D gene (5 bases). CDR3 size: 14 residues. The V gene lost 2 bases and the J gene lost 0 bases, with 7 bases spanning the gap. The germline gives CDR1 SEHNR, CDR2 FQNEAQ (reference sequence). CDR3 amino acids: CASSLSGNQETQYF. CDR3 DNA: TGTGCCAGCAGCTTATCAGGGAACCAAGAGACCCAGTACTTC.

Note on this clone: One end of the junction varies from germline; a read error may be responsible. The rearrangement uses TRBV27 and TRBJ2-1; 16 bases fit TRBD2. Per germline, CDR1 MNHEY and CDR2 SMNVEV (reference sequence). CDR3 size: 19 residues. This chain's CDR3 is CATSLRTSTGLAGGVAQFF. The CDR3 nucleotides read TGTGCCACCAGTCTACGCACCAGTACGGGACTAGCGGGAGGGGTTGCGCAGTTCTTC.

This clone turned up a few times. The V gene is TRBV5-4, the J gene TRBJ2-7, with 7 nucleotides matching TRBD2. The trim removed 3 bases at V and 5 bases at J, leaving 11 bases unmatched. This CDR3 has 15 amino acids. The germline V gene encodes CDR1 SGHNT and CDR2 YYREEE (reference sequence). Written as DNA, the CDR3 is TGTGCCAGCAGCTCGTTAACTAGCGTAACCGACGAGCAGTACTTC. It codes for CASSSLTSVTDEQYF. The full variable domain, in which reference TRBV5-4 and TRBJ2-7 provide the parts outside the CDR3, is ETGVTQSPTHLIKTRGQQVTLRCSSQSGHNTVSWYQQALGQGPQFIFQYYREEENGRGNFPPRFSGLQFPNYSSELNVNALELDDSALYLCASSSLTSVTDEQYFGPGTRLTVT.

The chain has TRBV13 and TRBJ2-7, with TRBD1 matching over 9 bases. V lost 5 bases to trimming and J lost 3 bases; unmatched junction nucleotides: 8. The length of the CDR3 is 15 residues. Germline V lookup: CDR1 PRHDT, CDR2 FYEKMQ (reference sequence). The CDR3, as DNA: TGTGCCAGCAGCCCGTCCGGGACAGGGATCTACGAGCAGTACTTC. It codes for CASSPSGTGIYEQYF.

This rearrangement joins TRBV4-2 to TRBJ2-7, with 7 bases identical to TRBD2. With V trimmed by 2 bases and J by 3 bases, 4 bases remained unmatched. The CDR3 is made up of 14 amino acids. CDR1 LGHNA and CDR2 YNFKEQ come from the germline V gene. CDR3 sequence reads: CASSQPPSGYEQYF. In DNA, the CDR3 is TGTGCCAGCAGCCAACCTCCTAGCGGCTACGAGCAGTACTTC.

As for this clone: A read error may produce the germline difference seen at one junction end. This sample includes further DNA sequences coding for the same CDR3. The J gene is TRBJ2-2, the V gene TRBV5-4; possibly TRBD2 for D (6 bases). The CDR3 consists of 14 residues. The V gene's germline CDR1 is SGHNT and CDR2 YYREEE (reference sequence). CDR3 region: CASSYTGVTGELFF. The CDR3 nucleotides read TGTGCCAGCAGCTACACGGGAGTGACCGGGGAGCTGTTTTTC.

This clone was found a few times. The gene calls are TRBV6-6 and TRBJ1-5; D is unresolved. Germline CDR1 MNHNY, CDR2 SVGAGI (reference sequence). The CDR3 runs 11 residues. Trimming took 4 bases from V and 9 from J, leaving 7 bases between them. For the CDR3, the DNA is TGTGCCAGCAGTTCTGGGCGGCCCCAGCATTTT. It is translated as CASSSGRPQHF.

V is TRBV6-5 and J is TRBJ1-5; TRBD1 agrees at 8 bases. Trimming cost V 6 bases and J 9 bases; bases outside gene matches: 10. Germline V gives CDR1 MNHEY, CDR2 SVGAGI. CDR3 length: 14 amino acids. CDR3 sequence: CASSPDRVPRPQHF. Written as DNA, the CDR3 is TGTGCCAGCAGCCCGGACAGGGTCCCCCGGCCCCAGCATTTT.

This clone turned up a few times. The V gene is TRBV7-9, the J gene TRBJ1-6; unclear D gene. V was trimmed by 2 bases and J by 8 bases, leaving 10 bases between them. Per germline, CDR1 SEHNR and CDR2 FQNEAQ (reference sequence). CDR3 length: 14 amino acids. The CDR3 here is CASSLTGMDSPLHF. CDR3 bases: TGTGCCAGCAGCTTAACGGGAATGGATTCACCCCTCCACTTT.

This chain connects TRBV7-2 to TRBJ2-2; D may be TRBD1 (5 bases). The germline V and J ends were trimmed by 3 bases and 2 bases, with 10 bases remaining between them. This CDR3 comprises 15 residues. Per the germline V gene, CDR1 is SGHTA and CDR2 is FQGNSA. For the CDR3, the DNA is TGTGCCAGCAGCTTTAAGGGGATAAACACCGGGGAGCTGTTTTTT. Its protein is CASSFKGINTGELFF.

The V call is TRBV6-5, the J call TRBJ2-1; the match to TRBD2 covers 7 bases. The CDR3 has 14 residues. From germline, CDR1 is MNHEY and CDR2 SVGAGI. CDR3 bases: TGTCCCCACTCAAACGGGGGAGGGTACAATGAGCAGTTCTTC. This encodes CPHSNGGGYNEQFF.

This clone was detected a few times. V gene TRBV19 combines with J gene TRBJ2-1, with D tentatively TRBD2 (6 bases). The CDR3 extends over 16 amino acids. V was pared by 3 bases and J by 1 base, with 13 bases between. Germline lookup yields CDR1 LNHDA and CDR2 SQIVND (reference sequence). Here the CDR3 DNA reads TGTGCCAGTAGTATCGGTGTGGCGGGATCCTACAATGAGCAGTTCTTC. Its protein is CASSIGVAGSYNEQFF.

The V gene is TRBV27, the J gene TRBJ2-7; D is undetermined. Trimming left V 3 bases short and J 0 bases short, with 9 bases between. This CDR3 comprises 14 residues. From germline, CDR1 is MNHEY and CDR2 SMNVEV (reference sequence). This CDR3 is CASSFYSSSYEQYF. The CDR3 coding sequence is TGTGCCAGCAGTTTCTACAGCAGCTCCTACGAGCAGTACTTC.

This chain links TRBV7-9 with TRBJ2-1, with TRBD2 matching 7 bases. Germline V gene sequence: CDR1 SEHNR, CDR2 FQNEAQ (reference sequence). The length of the CDR3 is 18 residues. Trimming cost V 5 bases and J 4 bases; bases outside gene matches: 17. The CDR3 nucleotides are TGTGCCAGCAGCCCAGGAAAACTTTCAGGGAGGGATTACAATGAGCAGTTCTTC. Translating it yields CASSPGKLSGRDYNEQFF.

This chain connects TRBV28 to TRBJ2-7; 9 bases line up with TRBD2. The CDR3 is 15 residues long. Germline V gives CDR1 MDHEN, CDR2 SYDVKM. J lost 2 bases, V lost 6 bases, and 8 bases had no gene match. The CDR3 reads CASSLLAGEAYEQYF. The CDR3 DNA reads as TGTGCCAGCAGCCTTTTAGCGGGAGAAGCCTACGAGCAGTACTTC.

The sample holds one count of this clone. The chain carries TRBV28 and TRBJ1-5, with 7 bases fitting TRBD1. CDR3 length: 17 amino acids. Germline-derived CDR1 and CDR2 are MDHEN and SYDVKM. The trim removed 6 bases at V and 1 base at J, leaving 12 bases unmatched. CDR3 sequence (DNA): TGTGCCAGCAGCCCCGGGACAGCGAGTGGGAGCAATCAGCCCCAGCATTTT. It codes for CASSPGTASGSNQPQHF.

There are a few counts of this clone. The V gene is TRBV6-5, the J gene TRBJ1-5; D may be TRBD1 (6 bases). Germline loops: CDR1 MNHEY, CDR2 SVGAGI. The CDR3 sequence is 15 residues long. The V end was cut by 5 bases, the J end by 2 bases, with 13 bases between. The CDR3 DNA follows: TGTGCCAGCAGTGCTTATCGACAGGGCAATCAGCCCCAGCATTTT. The encoded protein is CASSAYRQGNQPQHF.